The entry below describes one T cell receptor (beta chain). The assay was immunoSEQ multiplex PCR, and TCRdb's table has in-frame clones only and misses some. The sample lists roughly 200,000 clones, 80% to 85% occurring once. Trimming took off 0 bases at V and 4 bases at J, with 8 bases between the two ends. There are 14 residues in the CDR3. Germline assignment: CDR1 SGHRS and CDR2 YFSETQ. This sample was included in a study of blood T cell repertoires in COVID-19. This TCR was sampled from a man aged 45-60 years with active or convalescent COVID-19. Input material: peripheral blood. The chain employs TRBV5-1 and TRBJ2-1; no clear D. The CDR3 sequence is CASSLVTDYNEQFF. CDR3 DNA: TGCGCCAGCAGCTTGGTTACAGATTACAATGAGCAGTTCTTC.